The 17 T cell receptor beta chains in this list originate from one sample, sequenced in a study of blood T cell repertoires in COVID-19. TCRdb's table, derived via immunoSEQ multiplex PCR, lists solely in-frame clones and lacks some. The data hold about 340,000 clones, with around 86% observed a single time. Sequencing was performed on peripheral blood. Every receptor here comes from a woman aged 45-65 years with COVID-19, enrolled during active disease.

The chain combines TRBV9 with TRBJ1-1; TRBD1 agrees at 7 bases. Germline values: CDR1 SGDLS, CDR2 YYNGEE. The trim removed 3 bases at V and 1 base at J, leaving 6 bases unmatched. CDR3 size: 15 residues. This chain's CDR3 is CASSGKTGRNTEAFF. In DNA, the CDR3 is TGTGCCAGCAGCGGAAAGACAGGGCGGAACACTGAAGCTTTCTTT. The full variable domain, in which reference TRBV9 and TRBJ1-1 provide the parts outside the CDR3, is DSGVTQTPKHLITATGQRVTLRCSPRSGDLSVYWYQQSLDQGLQFLIQYYNGEERAKGNILERFSAQQFPDLHSELNLSSLELGDSALYFCASSGKTGRNTEAFFGQGTRLTVV.

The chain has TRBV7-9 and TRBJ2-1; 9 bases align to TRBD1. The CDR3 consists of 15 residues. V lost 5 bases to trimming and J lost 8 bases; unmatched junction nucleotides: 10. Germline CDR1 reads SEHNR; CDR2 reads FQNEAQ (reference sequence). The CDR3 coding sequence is TGTGCCAGCAGCAACACAGGGGGCACCCTGCATGAGCAGTTCTTC. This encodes CASSNTGGTLHEQFF.

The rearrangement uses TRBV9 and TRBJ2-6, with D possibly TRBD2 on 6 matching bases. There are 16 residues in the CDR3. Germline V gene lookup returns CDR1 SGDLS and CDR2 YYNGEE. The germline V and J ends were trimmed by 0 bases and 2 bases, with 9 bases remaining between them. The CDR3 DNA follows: TGTGCCAGCAGCGTAGGTGGAGGGCCTGGGGCCAACGTCCTGACTTTC. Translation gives CASSVGGGPGANVLTF.

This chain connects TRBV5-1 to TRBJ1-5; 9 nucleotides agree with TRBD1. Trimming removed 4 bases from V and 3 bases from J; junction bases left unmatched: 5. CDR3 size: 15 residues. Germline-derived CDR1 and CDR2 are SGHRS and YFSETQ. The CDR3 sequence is CASSVDRGVNQPQHF. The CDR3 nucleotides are TGCGCCAGCAGCGTGGACAGGGGTGTCAATCAGCCCCAGCATTTT.

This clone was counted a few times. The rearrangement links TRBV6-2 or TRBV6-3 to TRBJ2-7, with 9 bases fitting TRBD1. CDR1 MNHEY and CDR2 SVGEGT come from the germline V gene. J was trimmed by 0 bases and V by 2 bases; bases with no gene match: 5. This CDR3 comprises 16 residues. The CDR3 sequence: CASSYAGTGRSYEQYF. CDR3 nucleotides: TGTGCCAGCAGTTACGCTGGGACAGGGCGCTCCTACGAGCAGTACTTC.

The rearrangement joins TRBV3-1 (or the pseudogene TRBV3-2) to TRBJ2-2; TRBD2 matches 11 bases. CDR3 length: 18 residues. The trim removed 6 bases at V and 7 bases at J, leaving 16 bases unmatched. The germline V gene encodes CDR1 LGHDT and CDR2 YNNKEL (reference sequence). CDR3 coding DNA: TGTGCCAGCAGTCCCATAGCGGGAGGGGGGAGATATAGCGGGGAGCTGTTTTTT. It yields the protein CASSPIAGGGRYSGELFF.

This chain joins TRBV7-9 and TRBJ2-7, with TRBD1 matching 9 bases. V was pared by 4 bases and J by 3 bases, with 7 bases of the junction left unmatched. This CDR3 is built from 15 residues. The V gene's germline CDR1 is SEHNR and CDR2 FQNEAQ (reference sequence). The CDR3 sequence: CASSSTGTGIYEQYF. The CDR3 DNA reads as TGTGCCAGCAGCTCAACCGGGACAGGGATCTACGAGCAGTACTTC.

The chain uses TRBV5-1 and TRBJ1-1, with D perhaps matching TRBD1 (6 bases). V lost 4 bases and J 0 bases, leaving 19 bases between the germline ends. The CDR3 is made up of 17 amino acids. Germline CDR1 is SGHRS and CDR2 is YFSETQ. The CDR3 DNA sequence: TGCGCCAGCAGCAAGGGGGAAAGGGAACTGATGAACACTGAAGCTTTCTTT. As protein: CASSKGERELMNTEAFF.

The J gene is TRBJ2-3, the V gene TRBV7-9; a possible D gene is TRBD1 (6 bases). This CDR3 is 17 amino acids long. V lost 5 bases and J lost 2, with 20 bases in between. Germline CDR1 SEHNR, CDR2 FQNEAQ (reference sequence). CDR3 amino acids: CASSPRSRGLFTDTQYF. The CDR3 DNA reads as TGTGCCAGCAGCCCGCGAAGCAGGGGCCTCTTCACAGATACGCAGTATTTT. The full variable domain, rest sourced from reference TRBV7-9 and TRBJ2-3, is DTGVSQNPRHKITKRGQNVTFRCDPISEHNRLYWYRQTLGQGPEFLTYFQNEAQLEKSRLLSDRFSAERPKGSFSTLEIQRTEQGDSAMYLCASSPRSRGLFTDTQYFGPGTRLTVL.

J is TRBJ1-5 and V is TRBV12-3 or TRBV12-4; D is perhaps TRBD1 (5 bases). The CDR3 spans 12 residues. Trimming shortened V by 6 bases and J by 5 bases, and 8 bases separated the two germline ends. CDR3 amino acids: CASSQGDQPQHF. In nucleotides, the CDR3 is TGTGCCAGCAGCCAGGGTGATCAGCCCCAGCATTTT.

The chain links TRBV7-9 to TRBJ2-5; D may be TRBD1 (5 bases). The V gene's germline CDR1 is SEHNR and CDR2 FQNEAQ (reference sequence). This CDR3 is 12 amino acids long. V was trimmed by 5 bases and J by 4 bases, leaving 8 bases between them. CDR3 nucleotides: TGTGCCAGCAGCCCAGGGTTAGAGACCCAGTACTTC. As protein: CASSPGLETQYF.

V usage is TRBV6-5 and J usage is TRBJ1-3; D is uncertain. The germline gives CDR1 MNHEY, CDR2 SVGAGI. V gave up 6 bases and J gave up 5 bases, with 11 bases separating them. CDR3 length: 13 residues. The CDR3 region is CASSPGSRNTIYF. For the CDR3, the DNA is TGTGCCAGCAGCCCCGGTTCGCGAAACACCATATATTTT.

The CDR3 coding sequence is TGTGCCCGGGGTGTTGGGGCGAGGAGTGAAAAACTGTTTTTT. Encoded protein: CARGVGARSEKLFF. This chain uses TRBV30 with TRBJ1-4; a possible D gene is TRBD1 (5 bases). The CDR3 contains 14 residues. Trimming took off 8 bases at V and 7 bases at J, with 20 bases between the two ends. Germline V gene lookup returns CDR1 GTSNPN and CDR2 SVGIG (reference sequence).

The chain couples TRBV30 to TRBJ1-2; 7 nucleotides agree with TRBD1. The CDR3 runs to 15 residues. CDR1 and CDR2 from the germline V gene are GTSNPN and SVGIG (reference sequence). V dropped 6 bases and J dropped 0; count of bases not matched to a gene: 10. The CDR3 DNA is TGTGCCTGCCTCCGGGACAGAGCCACTAACTATGGCTACACCTTC. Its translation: CACLRDRATNYGYTF.

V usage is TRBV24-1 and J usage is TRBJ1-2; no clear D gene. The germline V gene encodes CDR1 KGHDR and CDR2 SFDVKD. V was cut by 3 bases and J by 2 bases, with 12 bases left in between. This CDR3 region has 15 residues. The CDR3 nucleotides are TGTGCCACCAGTGATGGGAGTGGGAGCAACTATGGCTACACCTTC. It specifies CATSDGSGSNYGYTF.

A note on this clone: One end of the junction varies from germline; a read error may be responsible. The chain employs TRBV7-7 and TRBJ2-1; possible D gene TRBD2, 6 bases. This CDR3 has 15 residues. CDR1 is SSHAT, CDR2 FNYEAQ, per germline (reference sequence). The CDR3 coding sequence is TGTGCTAGCAGCTTCGGGCGGGGCGAGTACAATGAGCAGTTCTTC. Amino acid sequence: CASSFGRGEYNEQFF. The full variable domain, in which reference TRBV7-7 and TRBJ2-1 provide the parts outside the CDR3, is GAGVSQSPRYKVTKRGQDVTLRCDPISSHATLYWYQQALGQGPEFLTYFNYEAQPDKSGLPSDRFSAERPEGSISTLTIQRTEQRDSAMYRCASSFGRGEYNEQFFGPGTRLTVL.

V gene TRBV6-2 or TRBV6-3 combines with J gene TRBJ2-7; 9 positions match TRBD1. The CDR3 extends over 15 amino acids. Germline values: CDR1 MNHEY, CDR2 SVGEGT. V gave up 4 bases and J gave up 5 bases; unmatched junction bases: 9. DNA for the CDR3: TGTGCCAGCAGTTCACCGGGACAGGGTTTCCACGAGCAGTACTTC. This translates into CASSSPGQGFHEQYF.